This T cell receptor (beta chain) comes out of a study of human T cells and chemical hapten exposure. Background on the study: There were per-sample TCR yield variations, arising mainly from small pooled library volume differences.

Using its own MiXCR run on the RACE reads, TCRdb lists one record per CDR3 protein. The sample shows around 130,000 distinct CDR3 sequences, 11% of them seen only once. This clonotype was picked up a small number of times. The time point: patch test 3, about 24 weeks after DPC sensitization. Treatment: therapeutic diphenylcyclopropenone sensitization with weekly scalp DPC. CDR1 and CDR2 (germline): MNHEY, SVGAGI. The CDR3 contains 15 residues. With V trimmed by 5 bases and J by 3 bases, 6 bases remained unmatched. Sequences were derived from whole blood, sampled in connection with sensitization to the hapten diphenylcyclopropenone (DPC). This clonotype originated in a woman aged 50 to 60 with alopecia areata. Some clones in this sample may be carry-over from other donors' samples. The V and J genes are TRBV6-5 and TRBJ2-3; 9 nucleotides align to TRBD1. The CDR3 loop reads CASSGAGQGTDTQYF. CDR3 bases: TGTGCCAGCAGTGGGGCGGGACAGGGTACAGATACGCAGTATTTT.